This TCR beta chain was recorded in a study of technical replicates of blood from a handful of donors (dated by TCRdb to 2017 to 2019). About this clone: Its antigen is not yet known. No base-level quality is on record; no much larger clone is a single base apart.

Receptors were amplified or captured by the immunoSEQ multiplex PCR assay. Not all clones reach the TCRdb copy of this immuneACCESS table, which keeps in-frame sequences only. Checked studies attribute under half of the gap to unresolved V genes and leave the rest unexplained. A total of around 81,000 clones appear in this sample, 75% to 85% of them only once. About 4% of the sample is taken by the ten largest. The germline V gene (reference sequence) provides CDR1 SGHNT and CDR2 YYREEE. Taken from cysteine to phenylalanine, the CDR3 has 15 residues. Only the CDR3 DNA is retained, 45 bases long and in frame from the first base. Trimming removed 3 bases from V and 1 base from J, leaving 11 bases between the germline ends.

The TCR originated in a human donor in good health. Some clones in this sample may be carry-over from other donors' samples. Sample: PBMCs. The rearrangement joined TRBV5-4 to TRBJ1-5; the D gene identity is not certain. The sequenced DNA: TGTGCCAGCAGCTCCCGTCCGGGGAGCAATCAGCCCCAGCATTTT. It translates to CASSSRPGSNQPQHF.